This T cell receptor (beta chain) was found in a study of blood T cell repertoires in COVID-19. The overall study: From T cells, B-cell-depleted T cells, or PBMCs came the material, which was cDNA or gDNA.

The J segment lost 7 bases and the V segment lost 6 bases, leaving 3 bases of the junction unmatched. Looked up from germline, CDR1 is MNHEY and CDR2 is SVGAGI. This CDR3 is built from 14 residues. The authors' processing: By means of reference gene primer amplification, nucleated cell counts were estimated. Libraries were prepared by immunoSEQ multiplex PCR; TCRdb keeps only in-frame clonotypes and omits some of them. The V and J calls and clone size were taken over from that table, and D and trimming were inferred from the DNA. The sample has nearly 85,000 clones, around 83% seen once. The chain recombines TRBV6-5 with TRBJ1-6; 10 bases fit TRBD1. The clonotype was recovered from a woman in her sixties or seventies with acute or convalescent COVID-19. Sequencing used peripheral blood. DNA of the CDR3: TGTGCCAGCAGCCGGGACAGGGGCAATTCACCCCTCCACTTT. This sequence encodes CASSRDRGNSPLHF.